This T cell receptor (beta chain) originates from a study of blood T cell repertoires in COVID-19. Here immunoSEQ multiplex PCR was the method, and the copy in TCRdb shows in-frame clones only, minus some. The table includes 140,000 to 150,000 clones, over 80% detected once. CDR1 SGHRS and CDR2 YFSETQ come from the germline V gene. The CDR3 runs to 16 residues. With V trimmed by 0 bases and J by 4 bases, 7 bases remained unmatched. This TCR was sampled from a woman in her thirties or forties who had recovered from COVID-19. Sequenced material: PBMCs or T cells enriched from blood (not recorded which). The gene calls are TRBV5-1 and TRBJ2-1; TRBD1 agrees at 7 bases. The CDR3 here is CASSLGTGRAYNEQFF. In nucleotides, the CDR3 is TGCGCCAGCAGCTTGGGGACAGGCCGGGCGTACAATGAGCAGTTCTTC.